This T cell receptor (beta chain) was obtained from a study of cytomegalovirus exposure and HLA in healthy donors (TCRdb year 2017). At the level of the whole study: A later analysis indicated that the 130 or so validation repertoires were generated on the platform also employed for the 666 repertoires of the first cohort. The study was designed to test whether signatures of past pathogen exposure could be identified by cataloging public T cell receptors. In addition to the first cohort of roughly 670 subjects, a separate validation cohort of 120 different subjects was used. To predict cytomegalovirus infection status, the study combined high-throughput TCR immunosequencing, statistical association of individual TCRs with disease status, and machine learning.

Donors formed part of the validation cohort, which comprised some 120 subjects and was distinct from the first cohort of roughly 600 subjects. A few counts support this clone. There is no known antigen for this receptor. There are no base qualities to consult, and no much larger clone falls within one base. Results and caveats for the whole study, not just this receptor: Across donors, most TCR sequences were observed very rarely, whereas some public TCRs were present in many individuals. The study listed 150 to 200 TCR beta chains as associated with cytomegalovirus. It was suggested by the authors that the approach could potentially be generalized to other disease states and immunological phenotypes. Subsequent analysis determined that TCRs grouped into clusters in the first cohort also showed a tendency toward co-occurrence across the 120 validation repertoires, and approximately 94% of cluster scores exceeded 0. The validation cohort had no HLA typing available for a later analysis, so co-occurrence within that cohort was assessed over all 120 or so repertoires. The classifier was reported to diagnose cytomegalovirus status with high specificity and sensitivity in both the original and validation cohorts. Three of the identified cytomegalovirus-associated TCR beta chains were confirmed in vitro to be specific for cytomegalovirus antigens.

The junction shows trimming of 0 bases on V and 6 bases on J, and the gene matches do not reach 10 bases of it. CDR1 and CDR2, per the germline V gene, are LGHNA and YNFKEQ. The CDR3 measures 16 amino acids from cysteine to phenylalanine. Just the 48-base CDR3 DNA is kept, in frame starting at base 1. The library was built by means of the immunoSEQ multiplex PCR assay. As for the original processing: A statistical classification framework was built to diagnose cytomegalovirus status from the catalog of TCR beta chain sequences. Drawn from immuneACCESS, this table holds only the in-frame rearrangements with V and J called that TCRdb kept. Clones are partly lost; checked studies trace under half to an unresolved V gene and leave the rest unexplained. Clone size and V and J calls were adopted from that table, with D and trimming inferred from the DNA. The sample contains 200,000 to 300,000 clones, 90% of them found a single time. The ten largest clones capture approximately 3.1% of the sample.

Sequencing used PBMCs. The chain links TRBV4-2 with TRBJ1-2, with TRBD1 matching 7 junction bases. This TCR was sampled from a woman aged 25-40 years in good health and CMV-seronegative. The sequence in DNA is TGTGCCAGCAGCCAAGAGATCCCCGGGACAGTGGATGGCTACACCTTC. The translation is CASSQEIPGTVDGYTF.